This T cell receptor (beta chain) appears in the sequencing data of a study of TET2 disruption in CD19-targeted CAR T cells (dated by TCRdb to the late 2010s). Broadly, across the study: The number of samples was determined by the original clinical trial design and by which samples were available, and no additional inclusion criteria were applied.

The trim is 0 bases for V and 0 bases for J, with a gap of 6 bases between the germline ends. The CDR3, cysteine through phenylalanine, is 15 amino acids long. The DNA has 36 bases, all within the CDR3, and is read from base 1. The germline V gene provides CDR1 ENHRY and CDR2 SYGVKD. TCR beta chain deep sequencing was performed with the immunoSEQ assay. Regarding the original processing steps: Only productive TCR beta rearrangements went into calculating clonotype frequencies. TCRdb's version of the immuneACCESS table is confined to in-frame rearrangements and falls short of the full clone set. An unresolved V gene accounts for under half of the shortfall where checked; the remainder is of unknown origin. V, J and clone size reflect that table, while D and trimming were determined from the DNA. This specimen's table enumerates 25,000 to 30,000 clones. Roughly 1.8% of the sample is held by the ten biggest clonotypes.

Explained via the paper, the treatment or condition label denotes: autologous CTL019 cells: CD19 CAR with 4-1BB and CD3 zeta domains. TCR zeta and 4-1BB costimulatory signaling domains were built into the CD19 CAR. Leukapheresis was used to collect T cells from peripheral blood for manufacturing CTL019. The DNeasy Blood and Tissue Kit was used to extract genomic DNA from pre-infusion T cells, peripheral blood, or sorted post-infusion T cells. As concerns this clone: It has no known antigen specificity. The sequence runs out 3 residues before the end of the CDR3; the remainder is reconstructed from the germline J gene.

The study at large found these results: Conclusions about the patient's CAR T cells rested on extensive analysis of a single subject.

The chain is encoded by TRBV10-3 joined to TRBJ1-5; there is no confident call for the D gene. This sequence originates from a man in his 70s with chronic lymphocytic leukemia. Sequencing was performed on CD8- CAR+ T cells sorted from cultured blood T cells, taken for CD19 CAR T cell therapy. In the paper's terms, the cell subset or site label means: CD8-negative CAR-positive T cells from the infusion product. The CDR3 has the sequence CAISESSFSNQPQHF. CDR3 bases read: TGTGCCATCAGTGAGTCATCCTTTAGCAATCAGCCC.